This T cell receptor (beta chain) comes out of a study of CD8+ T cells in alopecia areata. Unmatched junction bases numbered 8, after V lost 6 bases and J lost 3 bases. In germline, CDR1 is SQVTM, CDR2 ANQGSEA. The CDR3 runs to 16 residues. This clone has only a few counts. As yet, its antigen is unknown. The treatment: oral pan-JAK inhibitor, 5-10 mg twice daily. Extraction of RNA preceded its reverse transcription into cDNA, which served as the sequencing template. TCRdb keeps only in-frame clones here, not all; method: immunoSEQ multiplex PCR. Of some 99,000 clones listed, roughly three fifths are singletons. Findings and limits, study-wide: On tofacitinib, scalp and blood still held many of the expanded lesional clones.

The sample consisted of CD8+ T cells sorted from blood, taken at week 4, from a patient treated with tofacitinib. This rearrangement joins TRBV29-1 to TRBJ2-2; 12 bases line up with TRBD1. The receptor's source is a human donor with alopecia areata. The CDR3 region has the DNA TGCAGCGTCGGAGGCGGGACAGGGGGCGACACCGGGGAGCTGTTTTTT. Translation gives CSVGGGTGGDTGELFF.